A single sample gave rise to the 28 T cell receptor beta chains below, sequenced in a study of response to subunit inactivated influenza vaccine. MiXCR, applied by TCRdb to the RT-PCR reads, yields one record per CDR3 protein. The sample yields hundreds of thousands of distinct CDR3 sequences, about 25% seen once. The specimen was CD4+ T cells sorted from PBMCs, collected more than 4 days after vaccination. The source is a man aged 50-59 years who received an inactivated influenza vaccine.

The chain combines TRBV20-1 with TRBJ1-6, with a possible D match to TRBD1 (5 bases). V was clipped by 0 bases and J by 10 bases, with 16 bases between them. Germline-derived CDR1 and CDR2 are DFQATT and SNEGSKA (reference sequence). The CDR3 extends over 15 amino acids. The CDR3 loop is CSARDWRGGESPLHF. The CDR3 coding sequence is TGCAGTGCTAGAGATTGGCGGGGCGGAGAATCACCCCTCCACTTT.

The chain combines TRBV6-7 with TRBJ2-1; 7 bases map to TRBD2. TRBV6-7 is reported as an ORF; its role is uncertain. The J segment lost 1 base and the V segment lost 5 bases, leaving 8 bases of the junction unmatched. This CDR3 region has 16 residues. CDR3 loop: CASSPRGVSSYNEQFF. As DNA, the CDR3 is TGTGCCAGCAGTCCCCGGGGGGTTTCTTCCTACAATGAGCAGTTCTTC.

This clonotype was seen only a few times. CDR3 sequence (DNA): TGTGCCAGCAGTTTATCTGGGCGGGGTGTCAACGAGCAGTACTTC. Protein sequence: CASSLSGRGVNEQYF. The chain carries TRBV28 and TRBJ2-7; a possible D gene is TRBD2 (6 bases). V lost 1 base, J lost 5 bases, and 15 bases lay in between. Germline V lookup: CDR1 MDHEN, CDR2 SYDVKM. This CDR3 is 15 amino acids long.

This clonotype has more than one count but fewer than ten. The chain is built from TRBV20-1 and TRBJ2-1, with 13 bases identical to TRBD2. CDR1 DFQATT and CDR2 SNEGSKA come from the germline V gene (reference sequence). The V and J ends lost 3 bases and 5 bases, in that order; junction bases with no gene match: 4. CDR3 length equals 15 residues. The CDR3 DNA reads as TGCAGTGCTAGCGGGACTAGCGGGAACAACAATGAGCAGTTCTTC. Protein product: CSASGTSGNNNEQFF.

The CDR3 here is CSAAGTGPGYEQYF. CDR3 DNA: TGCAGTGCCGCCGGGACAGGGCCCGGCTACGAGCAGTACTTC. This chain links TRBV20-1 with TRBJ2-7, with 9 nucleotides matching TRBD1. V lost 6 bases to trimming and J lost 3 bases; unmatched junction nucleotides: 9. This CDR3 region has 14 residues. Germline loops: CDR1 DFQATT, CDR2 SNEGSKA (reference sequence).

This clonotype was seen only a few times. The chain uses TRBV5-1 and TRBJ2-2; the D is unclear. The germline CDR1 and CDR2 sequences are SGHRS and YFSETQ. This CDR3 has 16 amino acids. The germline V and J ends were trimmed by 0 bases and 0 bases, with 9 bases remaining between them. This CDR3 reads CASSLAPSANTGELFF. The DNA for the CDR3 is TGCGCCAGCAGCTTGGCCCCCTCGGCGAACACCGGGGAGCTGTTTTTT. The variable domain in full, with the rest retrieved from reference TRBV5-1 and TRBJ2-2, is KAGVTQTPRYLIKTRGQQVTLSCSPISGHRSVSWYQQTPGQGLQFLFEYFSETQRNKGNFPGRFSGRQFSNSRSEMNVSTLELGDSALYLCASSLAPSANTGELFFGEGSRLTVL.

This clonotype has more than one count but fewer than ten. The CDR3 sequence: CASSLSTGRPEAFF. Here the CDR3 DNA reads TGCGCCAGCAGCTTATCGACAGGGCGTCCTGAAGCTTTCTTT. The chain is built from TRBV5-1 and TRBJ1-1; TRBD1 aligns across 7 bases. V shed 2 bases and J 6 bases; nucleotides not matched to a gene: 7. Per the germline V gene, CDR1 is SGHRS and CDR2 is YFSETQ. This CDR3 is 14 amino acids long.

V usage is TRBV10-3 and J usage is TRBJ1-2; perhaps TRBD1 as D (5 bases). This CDR3 contains 17 residues. With 6 bases removed from V and 5 bases from J, the gap between germline ends came to 25 bases. From germline, CDR1 is ENHRY and CDR2 SYGVKD. The CDR3 region has the DNA TGTGCCATCAGCCATGACAGATTCCAGTCGATGGAATATGGCTACACCTTC. This sequence encodes CAISHDRFQSMEYGYTF.

In its sample, this clonotype was seen a few times. The rearrangement links TRBV20-1 to TRBJ2-5; 8 nucleotides align to TRBD2. The CDR3 loop spans 15 amino acids. V lost 5 bases, J lost 2 bases, and 10 bases stayed unmatched. Germline assignment: CDR1 DFQATT and CDR2 SNEGSKA (reference sequence). The chain's CDR3 is CSAPLLGLAQETQYF. CDR3 sequence (DNA): TGCAGTGCTCCCCTCCTAGGACTAGCACAAGAGACCCAGTACTTC.

The chain has TRBV20-1 and TRBJ2-1; tentatively, D is TRBD2 (7 bases). Trimming removed 4 bases from V and 5 bases from J, with 15 bases in between. The CDR3 length is 14 residues. Germline V CDR1 and CDR2: DFQATT, SNEGSKA (reference sequence). The CDR3 nucleotides read TGCAGTGCTACCCTCGGGGGGCCGAACAATGAGCAGTTCTTC. Its protein product is CSATLGGPNNEQFF.

This clonotype was observed a few times. The rearrangement uses TRBV15 and TRBJ2-5, with D possibly being TRBD1 (6 bases). Germline V gene lookup returns CDR1 LNHNV and CDR2 YYDKDF (reference sequence). The CDR3 covers 15 residues. Between the trimmed V and J ends, which lost 6 bases and 3 bases, there was a span of 17 bases. CDR3 loop: CATRSHGAGEETQYF. The CDR3 DNA reads as TGTGCCACCAGATCCCACGGGGCAGGGGAAGAGACCCAGTACTTC.

CDR3 sequence (DNA): TGTGCCATCAGTGAGGGATGGGCGTACACAGATACGCAGTATTTT. Translating gives CAISEGWAYTDTQYF. This chain connects TRBV10-3 to TRBJ2-3; D uncertain. The CDR3 totals 15 residues. The ends were cut back, 2 bases at V and 2 bases at J, with 11 bases in the middle. Germline V gene data show CDR1 as ENHRY and CDR2 as SYGVKD.

The chain combines TRBV19 with TRBJ2-3; a weak D match, TRBD2 (5 bases). V lost 3 bases and J lost 3, with 13 bases in between. The CDR3 is made up of 15 amino acids. Germline V lookup: CDR1 LNHDA, CDR2 SQIVND (reference sequence). The CDR3, as DNA: TGTGCCAGTAGTATCAGCGTGGGCGGGACAGATACGCAGTATTTT. Encoded protein: CASSISVGGTDTQYF.

This clonotype was recorded many times. This rearrangement joins TRBV12-3 or TRBV12-4 to TRBJ2-7; TRBD2 might be the D (6 bases). The germline V and J ends were trimmed by 2 bases and 6 bases, with 20 bases remaining between them. The CDR3 covers 16 residues. The CDR3 reads CASSLFPREVVSEQYF. The CDR3 DNA reads TGTGCCAGCAGTTTATTTCCCAGGGAGGTAGTAAGCGAGCAGTACTTC.

In this sample, this clonotype turned up a few times. V usage is TRBV18 and J usage is TRBJ2-6; 7 bases agree with TRBD1. The CDR3 runs 14 residues. The V gene end was trimmed by 5 bases and the J gene end by 2 bases; junction bases not matched to a gene: 0. From germline, CDR1 is KGHSH and CDR2 LQKENI. Written as DNA, the CDR3 is TGTGCCAGCTCAACAGGGGCTGGGGCCAACGTCCTGACTTTC. It translates to CASSTGAGANVLTF. Based on the CDR3 plus reference TRBV18 and TRBJ2-6, the full variable domain is NAGVMQNPRHLVRRRGQEARLRCSPMKGHSHVYWYRQLPEEGLKFMVYLQKENIIDESGMPKERFSAEFPKEGPSILRIQQVVRGDSAAYFCASSTGAGANVLTFGAGSRLTVL.

The chain has TRBV3-1 and TRBJ2-2; 9 bases line up with TRBD1. CDR3 length: 17 amino acids. V was pared by 0 bases and J by 4 bases, with 6 bases of the junction left unmatched. The germline V gene encodes CDR1 LGHDT and CDR2 YNNKEL (reference sequence). The CDR3 DNA reads TGTGCCAGCAGCCAAGAGGTACAGGGGGCATCCACCGGGGAGCTGTTTTTT. This encodes CASSQEVQGASTGELFF. Variable domain in full (rest from reference TRBV3-1 and TRBJ2-2): DTAVSQTPKYLVTQMGNDKSIKCEQNLGHDTMYWYKQDSKKFLKIMFSYNNKELIINETVPNRFSPKSPDKAHLNLHINSLELGDSAVYFCASSQEVQGASTGELFFGEGSRLTVL.

Only a few counts were recorded for this clonotype. The chain employs TRBV5-5 and TRBJ2-2, with D unclear. Germline CDR1 and CDR2: SGHKS and YYEKEE (reference sequence). The CDR3 totals 13 residues. Trimming took 6 bases from V and 1 from J, leaving 7 bases between them. CDR3 in amino acids: CASKWENTGELFF. The CDR3 bases are TGTGCCAGCAAATGGGAGAACACCGGGGAGCTGTTTTTT.

The rearrangement joins TRBV18 to TRBJ2-1; 11 bases match TRBD2. The V gene's germline CDR1 is KGHSH and CDR2 LQKENI. The length of the CDR3 is 16 residues. After removal of 2 bases from V and 4 bases from J, the junction contained 4 bases not matched to a gene. CDR3 sequence (DNA): TGTGCCAGCTCACCAGCCGGGACTAGCGGTTACAATGAGCAGTTCTTC. Translated, it gives CASSPAGTSGYNEQFF.

The chain has TRBV20-1 and TRBJ2-1, with TRBD2 matching over 10 bases. The CDR3 has 14 amino acids. The germline V gene has CDR1 DFQATT and CDR2 SNEGSKA (reference sequence). V was pared by 5 bases and J by 7 bases, with 8 bases of the junction left unmatched. The CDR3 loop is CSAPSSGRGNEQFF. The CDR3 DNA follows: TGCAGTGCTCCGTCTAGCGGGAGAGGGAATGAGCAGTTCTTC.

J is TRBJ1-1 and V is TRBV28; TRBD1 might be the D (6 bases). The CDR3 runs 14 residues. The germline CDR1 and CDR2 sequences are MDHEN and SYDVKM. The ends were cut back, 6 bases at V and 1 base at J, with 12 bases in the middle. CDR3 DNA sequence: TGTGCCAGCAGGTCCGGGACACCGAACACTGAAGCTTTCTTT. Encoded protein: CASRSGTPNTEAFF.

The chain links TRBV15 to TRBJ1-2; 8 nucleotides align to TRBD1. Germline V gives CDR1 LNHNV, CDR2 YYDKDF (reference sequence). V gave up 1 base and J gave up 4 bases; unmatched junction bases: 2. This CDR3 region has 14 residues. CDR3 in DNA: TGTGCCACCAGCAGAGTAACAGGGGGCTATGGCTACACCTTC. This encodes CATSRVTGGYGYTF.

This clonotype has more than one count but fewer than ten. The chain couples TRBV4-3 to TRBJ2-1; a possible D gene is TRBD1 (5 bases). CDR1 LGHNA and CDR2 YSLEER come from the germline V gene. The CDR3 is made up of 16 amino acids. The V and J ends lost 0 bases and 6 bases respectively, with 15 bases between them. CDR3: CASSQDLGAWFNEQFF. Written as DNA, the CDR3 is TGCGCCAGCAGCCAAGATTTAGGGGCCTGGTTCAATGAGCAGTTCTTC.

The chain combines TRBV29-1 with TRBJ2-7, with no clear D. Trimming cost V 6 bases and J 1 base, with 13 bases left between them. From germline, CDR1 is SQVTM and CDR2 ANQGSEA. This CDR3 comprises 13 residues. CDR3 sequence reads: CSVRAPASYEQYF. As DNA, the CDR3 is TGCAGCGTCCGGGCACCAGCTTCCTACGAGCAGTACTTC.

The rearrangement links TRBV9 to TRBJ1-2, with D unclear. Per the germline V gene, CDR1 is SGDLS and CDR2 is YYNGEE. The CDR3 is 15 amino acids. Between the trimmed V and J ends, which lost 0 bases and 0 bases, there was a span of 9 bases. DNA of the CDR3: TGTGCCAGCAGCGTAGGAGGGAGTTCTAACTATGGCTACACCTTC. Amino acid sequence: CASSVGGSSNYGYTF.

Only a few counts were recorded for this clonotype. The J gene is TRBJ2-7, the V gene TRBV29-1, with 11 bases lining up with TRBD2. Germline CDR1 reads SQVTM; CDR2 reads ANQGSEA. After removal of 4 bases from V and 6 bases from J, the junction contained 8 bases not matched to a gene. This CDR3 is 14 amino acids long. In DNA form, the CDR3 reads TGCAGCGTTGTAACTAGCGGGAGAATACTCGAGCAGTACTTC. It is translated as CSVVTSGRILEQYF.

There are a few counts of this clonotype. J is TRBJ2-3 and V is TRBV12-3 or TRBV12-4; 11 bases fit TRBD2. The CDR3 sequence is 15 residues long. V trimming: 3 bases; J trimming: 5 bases; junction bases outside the gene matches: 4. The CDR3 coding sequence is TGTGCCAGCAGTTTGTTTACTAGCGGGGGAGATACGCAGTATTTT. Translating gives CASSLFTSGGDTQYF.

The rearrangement uses TRBV24-1 and TRBJ2-5; 8 bases match TRBD1. Unmatched junction bases numbered 8, after V lost 1 base and J lost 5 bases. The CDR3 length is 16 residues. Germline loops: CDR1 KGHDR, CDR2 SFDVKD. CDR3 sequence (DNA): TGTGCCACCAGTGATTTTAGCATTCGGACAGGGGAGACCCAGTACTTC. Residues: CATSDFSIRTGETQYF.

This clonotype appeared a few times. The chain recombines TRBV4-2 with TRBJ2-2, with unresolved D. The CDR3 consists of 16 residues. With 0 bases removed from V and 3 bases from J, the gap between germline ends came to 11 bases. Looked up from germline, CDR1 is LGHNA and CDR2 is YNFKEQ. CDR3 amino acids: CASSQDTGGHTGELFF. The CDR3 bases are TGTGCCAGCAGCCAAGACACCGGTGGGCACACCGGGGAGCTGTTTTTT.